A single sample gave rise to the 27 T cell receptor beta chains below, sequenced in a study of identical twins' blood T cells. In TCRdb, the 5' RACE reads were re-called with MiXCR into one record per CDR3 protein. The sample lists hundreds of thousands of distinct CDR3 sequences; around 30% were seen once. Sequencing input: PBMCs. These receptors were collected from a woman aged 18-55 years in good health.

V and J are TRBV27 and TRBJ2-2; D may be TRBD1 (5 bases). Between the trimmed V and J ends, which lost 2 bases and 2 bases, there was a span of 9 bases. Germline CDR1 MNHEY, CDR2 SMNVEV (reference sequence). The CDR3 covers 15 residues. CDR3 in amino acids: CASSLTGRNTGELFF. The CDR3 DNA reads TGTGCCAGCAGTTTAACAGGTCGAAACACCGGGGAGCTGTTTTTT.

This clonotype was seen repeatedly, ten times or more. The V and J genes are TRBV10-1 and TRBJ2-3; the match to TRBD2 covers 10 bases. Per germline, CDR1 WNHNN and CDR2 SYGVQD (reference sequence). The CDR3 spans 16 residues. The junction had 9 bases not matched to a gene; V was cut back by 6 bases and J by 3 bases. This chain's CDR3 is CASSYGPSGSTDTQYF. The DNA for the CDR3 is TGCGCCAGCAGCTACGGCCCTAGCGGGAGTACAGATACGCAGTATTTT.

In this sample, this clonotype turned up many times. V usage is TRBV29-1 and J usage is TRBJ1-1; D remains unclear. Trimming left V 4 bases short and J 3 bases short, with 15 bases between. Germline values: CDR1 SQVTM, CDR2 ANQGSEA. The CDR3 loop spans 14 amino acids. The CDR3 DNA follows: TGCAGCGTTGTTTCCTGGGGTGGCGACACTGAAGCTTTCTTT. Translating gives CSVVSWGGDTEAFF. The variable domain in full, completed from reference TRBV29-1 and TRBJ1-1, reads SAVISQKPSRDICQRGTSLTIQCQVDSQVTMMFWYRQQPGQSLTLIATANQGSEATYESGFVIDKFPISRPNLTFSTLTVSNMSPEDSSIYLCSVVSWGGDTEAFFGQGTRLTVV.

Comment on this clonotype: A much more abundant neighbour one base away suggests this may be a read error. The chain uses TRBV9 and TRBJ1-6, with D hard to call. This CDR3 contains 14 residues. Trimming shortened V by 3 bases and J by 3 bases, and 7 bases separated the two germline ends. Per germline, CDR1 SGDLS and CDR2 YYNGEE. This CDR3 is CASSARDYNSPLHF. The CDR3 nucleotides read TGTGCCAGCAGCGCCCGGGACTATAATTCACCCCTCCACTTT.

The chain is built from TRBV20-1 and TRBJ2-7; a weak D match, TRBD1 (5 bases). The germline V gene has CDR1 DFQATT and CDR2 SNEGSKA (reference sequence). CDR3 size: 12 residues. V was clipped by 6 bases and J by 4 bases, with 13 bases between them. The CDR3 region is CSANRIEYEQYF. The CDR3 DNA is TGCAGTGCCAACAGGATTGAATACGAGCAGTACTTC.

This clonotype was counted ten times or more. V usage is TRBV7-9 and J usage is TRBJ1-4, with D possibly TRBD1 on 5 matching bases. The V end lost 5 bases, the J end lost 4 bases, and 20 bases lay between the germline ends. Germline V gene lookup returns CDR1 SEHNR and CDR2 FQNEAQ (reference sequence). The CDR3 is 17 amino acids. The CDR3 region is CASSPSKGKGLNEKLFF. The DNA for the CDR3 is TGTGCCAGCAGCCCCAGCAAGGGAAAGGGACTTAATGAAAAACTGTTTTTT.

The CDR3 sequence is CASSRVWDFTLNEQFF. In nucleotides, the CDR3 is TGTGCCAGCAGCAGAGTGTGGGACTTCACCCTCAATGAGCAGTTCTTC. The V call is TRBV7-2, the J call TRBJ2-1; possible D gene TRBD2, 6 bases. Trimming stripped 5 bases from V and 6 bases from J, with 20 bases between. The CDR3 extends over 16 amino acids. Germline CDR1 reads SGHTA; CDR2 reads FQGNSA.

This clonotype was seen more than once but under ten times. This chain connects TRBV19 to TRBJ1-2, with a tentative D call TRBD1 (6 bases). CDR1 and CDR2 from the germline V gene are LNHDA and SQIVND (reference sequence). The CDR3 covers 16 residues. V dropped 5 bases and J dropped 4 bases, with 20 bases sitting between them. The CDR3 nucleotides are TGTGCCAGTAGTTCCCACTCCGACAGGAGACTCTATGGCTACACCTTC. This translates into CASSSHSDRRLYGYTF. The entire variable domain, with the rest obtained from reference TRBV19 and TRBJ1-2, is as follows: DGGITQSPKYLFRKEGQNVTLSCEQNLNHDAMYWYRQDPGQGLRLIYYSQIVNDFQKGDIAEGYSVSREKKESFPLTVTSAQKNPTAFYLCASSSHSDRRLYGYTFGSGTRLTVV.

The CDR3 nucleotides are TGCAGTGCTAGAGCCCCGGGAGGCTCCTATGGCTACACCTTC. It is translated as CSARAPGGSYGYTF. The chain has TRBV20-1 and TRBJ1-2; no clear D gene. V lost 1 base, J lost 4 bases, and 13 bases lay in between. The CDR3 loop spans 14 amino acids. Germline CDR1 reads DFQATT; CDR2 reads SNEGSKA (reference sequence).

This clonotype has a handful of counts. The chain links TRBV12-3 or TRBV12-4 to TRBJ2-7, with D unresolved. There are 12 residues in the CDR3. Trimming cost V 3 bases and J 3 bases, with 6 bases left between them. The CDR3 loop reads CASSLQSYEQYF. CDR3 in DNA: TGTGCCAGCAGTTTGCAGAGCTACGAGCAGTACTTC.

The chain joins TRBV5-1 to TRBJ2-7; D ambiguous. Germline-derived CDR1 and CDR2 are SGHRS and YFSETQ. V lost 4 bases and J lost 3, with 8 bases in between. The CDR3 is 12 amino acids. The CDR3 nucleotides read TGCGCCAGCAGCCCCACCCTCTACGAGCAGTACTTC. Translated: CASSPTLYEQYF.

A remark on this clonotype: Compared with germline, one end of the junction differs, possibly owing to a read error. The genes are TRBV19 and TRBJ1-5; the match to TRBD1 covers 9 bases. Germline V gene data show CDR1 as LNHDA and CDR2 as SQIVND (reference sequence). The CDR3 totals 16 residues. CDR3 loop: CVSSIWDRELVQPQHF. The CDR3 DNA is TGTGTCAGTAGTATCTGGGACAGGGAGTTGGTGCAGCCCCAGCATTTT.

The chain couples TRBV15 to TRBJ1-5; a weak D match, TRBD1 (5 bases). CDR3 length: 13 amino acids. Germline CDR1 is LNHNV and CDR2 is YYDKDF (reference sequence). V gave up 5 bases and J gave up 1 base, with 6 bases separating them. The CDR3 region has the DNA TGTGCCACCAGCCGACAGAGCAATCAGCCCCAGCATTTT. Protein sequence: CATSRQSNQPQHF.

This chain joins TRBV20-1 and TRBJ1-3; D is unresolved. This CDR3 spans 13 amino acids. V lost 6 bases and J 1 base, leaving 10 bases between the germline ends. Germline CDR1 reads DFQATT; CDR2 reads SNEGSKA (reference sequence). The CDR3 DNA reads TGCAGTGCCCCCAATCTATCTGGAAACACCATATATTTT. Translated: CSAPNLSGNTIYF.

Only a few counts were recorded for this clonotype. The chain couples TRBV12-3 or TRBV12-4 to TRBJ1-5; D is ambiguous. With 6 bases removed from V and 6 bases from J, the gap between germline ends came to 9 bases. CDR3 length equals 12 residues. The CDR3 coding sequence is TGTGCCAGCAGCCGGACGGTTCAGCCCCAGCATTTT. Translation: CASSRTVQPQHF.

This clonotype turned up a few times. CDR3 in amino acids: CASSLDGAGHQPQHF. The CDR3 bases are TGCGCCAGCAGCTTGGACGGGGCAGGTCATCAGCCCCAGCATTTT. V and J are TRBV5-1 and TRBJ1-5, with D tentatively TRBD1 (5 bases). V lost 0 bases and J 5 bases, leaving 12 bases between the germline ends. The CDR3 consists of 15 residues. Germline CDR1 is SGHRS and CDR2 is YFSETQ.

The CDR3 region has the DNA TGCAGCGTTGCGACAGGGGAAATCTACGAGCAGTACTTC. Protein: CSVATGEIYEQYF. The rearrangement uses TRBV29-1 and TRBJ2-7; 8 nucleotides line up with TRBD1. CDR3 length: 13 amino acids. Germline assignment: CDR1 SQVTM and CDR2 ANQGSEA. Losses at the gene ends were 4 bases for V and 3 bases for J; bases not matched to a gene: 5.

This clonotype was found a few times. The chain employs TRBV18 and TRBJ1-4; D ambiguous. Germline V gene sequence: CDR1 KGHSH, CDR2 LQKENI. This CDR3 region has 14 residues. With 3 bases removed from V and 8 bases from J, the gap between germline ends came to 13 bases. The CDR3 coding sequence is TGTGCCAGCTCACCGGGGTCTGGGAACGAAAAACTGTTTTTT. It codes for CASSPGSGNEKLFF. The full variable domain, completed using reference TRBV18 and TRBJ1-4, is NAGVMQNPRHLVRRRGQEARLRCSPMKGHSHVYWYRQLPEEGLKFMVYLQKENIIDESGMPKERFSAEFPKEGPSILRIQQVVRGDSAAYFCASSPGSGNEKLFFGSGTQLSVL.

This clonotype was observed at least ten times. The chain employs TRBV10-3 and TRBJ2-7; D gene unclear. This CDR3 contains 12 residues. The ends were cut back, 0 bases at V and 5 bases at J, with 5 bases in the middle. Germline lookup yields CDR1 ENHRY and CDR2 SYGVKD. CDR3 region: CAISESWHEQYF. For the CDR3, the DNA is TGTGCCATCAGTGAGTCATGGCACGAGCAGTACTTC.

In the case of this clonotype: One base away lies a much larger clone, so this may be a sequencing read error. The gene calls are TRBV29-1 and TRBJ2-1; D might be TRBD2 (7 bases). Per the germline V gene, CDR1 is SQVTM and CDR2 is ANQGSEA. This CDR3 region has 12 residues. The ends were cut back, 7 bases at V and 9 bases at J, with 16 bases in the middle. The CDR3 bases are TGCAGCGCTGGGGGCCCGGGGGGTGAGCAGTTCTTC. It encodes CSAGGPGGEQFF.

The CDR3 spells CASSFFGGFFYEQYF. The CDR3 DNA sequence: TGTGCCAGCAGTTTCTTCGGGGGCTTTTTCTACGAGCAGTACTTC. The V gene is TRBV27, the J gene TRBJ2-7; tentatively, D is TRBD1 or TRBD2 (6 bases each). The V gene lost 3 bases and the J gene lost 3 bases, with 15 bases spanning the gap. The CDR3 runs 15 residues. In germline, CDR1 is MNHEY, CDR2 SMNVEV (reference sequence).

This chain links TRBV7-6 with TRBJ1-4; unclear D gene. The length of the CDR3 is 15 residues. The V gene lost 4 bases and the J gene lost 6 bases, with 15 bases spanning the gap. CDR1 is SGHVS and CDR2 is FNYEAQ in the germline V gene. CDR3 in amino acids: CASSSWTGGDEKLFF. The CDR3 region has the DNA TGTGCCAGCAGCTCGTGGACTGGTGGGGATGAAAAACTGTTTTTT. Supplemented by reference TRBV7-6 and TRBJ1-4, the full variable domain reads GAGVSQSPRYKVTKRGQDVALRCDPISGHVSLYWYRQALGQGPEFLTYFNYEAQQDKSGLPNDRFSAERPEGSISTLTIQRTEQRDSAMYRCASSSWTGGDEKLFFGSGTQLSVL.

This clonotype showed up just a few times. The chain combines TRBV20-1 with TRBJ1-3, with D unresolved. The germline V and J ends were trimmed by 0 bases and 4 bases, with 10 bases remaining between them. Per the germline V gene, CDR1 is DFQATT and CDR2 is SNEGSKA (reference sequence). CDR3 size: 14 residues. DNA for the CDR3: TGCAGTGCTAGAGATGATAATTCAGGAAACACCATATATTTT. It is translated as CSARDDNSGNTIYF.

The rearrangement links TRBV12-3 or TRBV12-4 to TRBJ1-2; maybe TRBD1 (6 bases). The length of the CDR3 is 14 residues. Trimming took 3 bases from V and 8 from J, leaving 16 bases between them. This chain's CDR3 is CASSFRVQGSGYTF. CDR3 nucleotides: TGTGCCAGCAGTTTTAGGGTACAGGGTAGCGGCTACACCTTC.

In its sample, this clonotype was seen a few times. The V call is TRBV20-1, the J call TRBJ2-2, with 10 bases matching TRBD1. The CDR3 extends over 15 amino acids. V gave up 6 bases and J gave up 4 bases; unmatched junction bases: 8. Germline V gives CDR1 DFQATT, CDR2 SNEGSKA (reference sequence). CDR3 protein: CSATTGTGVTGELFF. The CDR3 bases are TGCAGTGCCACAACCGGGACAGGGGTCACCGGGGAGCTGTTTTTT.

The gene calls are TRBV7-9 and TRBJ2-3; 8 bases line up with TRBD1. Germline CDR1 is SEHNR and CDR2 is FQNEAQ (reference sequence). The ends lost 7 bases at V and 0 bases at J; junction bases unmatched: 3. This CDR3 is 14 amino acids long. CDR3 in DNA: TGTGCCAGCAACAGGGGGGATAGCACAGATACGCAGTATTTT. It codes for CASNRGDSTDTQYF.

The rearrangement joins TRBV10-2 to TRBJ2-7, with D possibly matching TRBD1 (6 bases). Trimming stripped 6 bases from V and 0 bases from J, with 15 bases between. The CDR3 is 15 residues long. CDR1 WSHSY and CDR2 SAAADI come from the germline V gene. In nucleotides, the CDR3 is TGCGCCAGCAGCCGGACAGTTTCCAGCTCCTACGAGCAGTACTTC. Protein product: CASSRTVSSSYEQYF.